This T cell receptor beta chain was found in a study of Graves' ophthalmopathy and Graves' hyperthyroidism. The study amplified TCR beta CDR3 regions using RNA transcripts. HTBI primers served in a first-round RT-PCR, which a second-round multiplex PCR followed. One entry per CDR3 protein results from TCRdb running MiXCR on the multiplex PCR reads. The data show 350,000 to 400,000 distinct CDR3 sequences, with 15% seen just once and roughly 7% held by the top ten. Sequenced: peripheral blood. The TCR sequence derives from a woman younger than 35 with stable Graves' hyperthyroidism.

The CDR3 DNA reads TGTGCCAGCTATTCTACAGTTGAAGAGACCCAGTACTTC. Translating it yields CASYSTVEETQYF. V gene TRBV19 combines with J gene TRBJ2-5; D uncertain. The CDR3 is 13 amino acids. The germline CDR1 and CDR2 sequences are LNHDA and SQIVND (reference sequence). Trimming cost V 9 bases and J 3 bases, with 14 bases left between them.